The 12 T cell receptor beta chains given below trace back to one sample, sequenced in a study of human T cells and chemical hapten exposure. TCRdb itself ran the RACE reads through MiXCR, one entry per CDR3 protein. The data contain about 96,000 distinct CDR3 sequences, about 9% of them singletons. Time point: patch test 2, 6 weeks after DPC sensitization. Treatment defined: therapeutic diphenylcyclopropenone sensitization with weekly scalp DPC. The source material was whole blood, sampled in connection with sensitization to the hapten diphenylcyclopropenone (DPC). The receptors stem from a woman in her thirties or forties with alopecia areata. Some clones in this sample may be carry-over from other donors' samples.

CDR3 protein: CASSASQGNEQYF. The CDR3 DNA sequence: TGTGCCAGCAGTGCCTCACAGGGAAACGAGCAGTACTTC. The chain is built from TRBV6-1 and TRBJ2-7; D might be TRBD1 (6 bases). Germline CDR1 MNHNS, CDR2 SASEGT. This CDR3 comprises 13 residues. Between the trimmed V and J ends, which lost 4 bases and 5 bases, there was a span of 12 bases.

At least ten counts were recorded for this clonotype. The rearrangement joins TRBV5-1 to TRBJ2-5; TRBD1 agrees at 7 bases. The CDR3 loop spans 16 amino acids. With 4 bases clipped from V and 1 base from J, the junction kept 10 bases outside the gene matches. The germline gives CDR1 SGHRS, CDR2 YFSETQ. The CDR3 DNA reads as TGCGCCAGCAGCCCCCAACAGGGGAATGGCCAAGAGACCCAGTACTTC. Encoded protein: CASSPQQGNGQETQYF.

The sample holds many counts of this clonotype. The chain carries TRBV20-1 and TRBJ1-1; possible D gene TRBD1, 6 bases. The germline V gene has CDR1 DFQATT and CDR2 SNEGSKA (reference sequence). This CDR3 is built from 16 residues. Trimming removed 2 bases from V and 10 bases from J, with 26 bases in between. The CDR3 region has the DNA TGCAGTGCTAGACCCCTACCTTCAGACAGGTCCCGGCCAGCTTTCTTT. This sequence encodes CSARPLPSDRSRPAFF.

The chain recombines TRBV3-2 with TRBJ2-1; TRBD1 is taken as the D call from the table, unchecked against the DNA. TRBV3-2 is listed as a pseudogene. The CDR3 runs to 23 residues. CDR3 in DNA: TGTGCCAGCAGCCGCCCCCTTGGGTCCCCCAGGACCGGCCGGGACCACTTATCCAATGAGCAGTTCTTC. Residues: CASSRPLGSPRTGRDHLSNEQFF.

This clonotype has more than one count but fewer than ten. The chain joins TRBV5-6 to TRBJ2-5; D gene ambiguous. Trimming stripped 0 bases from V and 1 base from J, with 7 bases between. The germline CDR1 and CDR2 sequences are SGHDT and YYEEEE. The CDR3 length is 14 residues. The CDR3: CASSLDGLQETQYF. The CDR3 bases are TGTGCCAGCAGCTTGGACGGTCTCCAAGAGACCCAGTACTTC. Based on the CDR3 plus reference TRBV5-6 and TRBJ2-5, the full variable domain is DAGVTQSPTHLIKTRGQQVTLRCSPKSGHDTVSWYQQALGQGPQFIFQYYEEEERQRGNFPDRFSGHQFPNYSSELNVNALLLGDSALYLCASSLDGLQETQYFGPGTRLLVL.

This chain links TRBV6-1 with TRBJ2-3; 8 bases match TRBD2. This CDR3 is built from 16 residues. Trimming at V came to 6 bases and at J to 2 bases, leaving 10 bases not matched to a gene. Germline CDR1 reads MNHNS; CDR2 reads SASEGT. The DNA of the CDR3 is TGTGCCAGCAGACATAGCGGGGCCCTAAACACAGATACGCAGTATTTT. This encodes CASRHSGALNTDTQYF.

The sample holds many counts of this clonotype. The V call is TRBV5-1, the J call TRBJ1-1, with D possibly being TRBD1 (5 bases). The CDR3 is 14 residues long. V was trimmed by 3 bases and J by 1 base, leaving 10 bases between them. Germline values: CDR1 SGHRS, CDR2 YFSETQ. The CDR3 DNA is TGCGCCAGCAGCTCCGGGACCTCGAACACTGAAGCTTTCTTT. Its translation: CASSSGTSNTEAFF.

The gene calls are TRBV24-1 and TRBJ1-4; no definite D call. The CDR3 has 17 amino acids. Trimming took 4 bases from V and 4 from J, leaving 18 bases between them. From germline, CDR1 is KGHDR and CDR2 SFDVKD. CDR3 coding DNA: TGTGCCACCAGTGACCTGAACGCAACAGTACTTAATGAAAAACTGTTTTTT. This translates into CATSDLNATVLNEKLFF.

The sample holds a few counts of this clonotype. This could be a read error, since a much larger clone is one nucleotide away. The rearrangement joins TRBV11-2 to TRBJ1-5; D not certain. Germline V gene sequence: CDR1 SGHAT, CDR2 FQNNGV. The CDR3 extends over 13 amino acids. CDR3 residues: CVSSPGNNQPQHF. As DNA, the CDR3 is TGTGTCAGCAGCCCCGGGAACAATCAGCCCCAGCATTTT.

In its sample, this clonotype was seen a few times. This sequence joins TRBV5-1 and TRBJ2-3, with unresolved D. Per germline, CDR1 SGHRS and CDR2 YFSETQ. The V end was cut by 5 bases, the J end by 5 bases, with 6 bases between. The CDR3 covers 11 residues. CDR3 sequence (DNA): TGCGCCAGCAGAGGGATAGATACGCAGTATTTT. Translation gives CASRGIDTQYF.

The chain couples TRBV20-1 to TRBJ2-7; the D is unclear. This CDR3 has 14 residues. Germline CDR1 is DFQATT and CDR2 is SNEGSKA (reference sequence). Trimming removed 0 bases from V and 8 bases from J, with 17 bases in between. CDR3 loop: CSARDLYLESKQYF. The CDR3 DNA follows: TGCAGTGCTAGAGACCTTTACCTAGAAAGTAAGCAGTACTTC.

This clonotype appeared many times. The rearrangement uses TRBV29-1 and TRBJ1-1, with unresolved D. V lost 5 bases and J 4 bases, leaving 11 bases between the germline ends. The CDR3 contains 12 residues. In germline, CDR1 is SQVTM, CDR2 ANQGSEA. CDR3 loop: CSVRGGITEAFF. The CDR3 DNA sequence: TGCAGCGTTCGGGGTGGGATCACTGAAGCTTTCTTT.